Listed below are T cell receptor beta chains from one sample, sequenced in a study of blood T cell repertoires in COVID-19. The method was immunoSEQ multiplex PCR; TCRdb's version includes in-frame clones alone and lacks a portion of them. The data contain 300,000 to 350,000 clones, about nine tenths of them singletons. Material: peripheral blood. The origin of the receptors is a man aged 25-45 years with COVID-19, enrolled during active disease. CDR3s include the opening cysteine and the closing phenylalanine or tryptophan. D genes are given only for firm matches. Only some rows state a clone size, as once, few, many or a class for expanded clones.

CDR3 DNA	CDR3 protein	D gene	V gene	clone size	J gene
TGTGCCTGGAGTGTTACAGGGATCGTCCGCAACTATGGCTACACCTTC	CAWSVTGIVRNYGYTF	NA	TRBV30	NA	TRBJ1-2
TGTGCCAGTAGTATAGATCACAGGGGAAGGGATAATGAAAAACTGTTTTTT	CASSIDHRGRDNEKLFF	TRBD1	TRBV19	NA	TRBJ1-4
TGTGCCAGCAGCATGACAGCGTACAATGAGCAGTTCTTC	CASSMTAYNEQFF	NA	TRBV12-3/TRBV12-4	NA	TRBJ2-1
TGTGCCAGCTCACTCGGACAGGGTGAGGGTGAAGCTTTCTTT	CASSLGQGEGEAFF	TRBD1	TRBV18	NA	TRBJ1-1
TGTGCCAGCTCACCAGAGTCAGGGGAAGATGAGCAGTTCTTC	CASSPESGEDEQFF	NA	TRBV18	NA	TRBJ2-1
TGTGCCAGCTCACTAGACTCGGACTCATCATACGAGCAGTACTTC	CASSLDSDSSYEQYF	NA	TRBV18	NA	TRBJ2-7
TGTGCCAGCAGCTTATGGGGGGAGTATGGCTACACCTTC	CASSLWGEYGYTF	NA	TRBV7-3	NA	TRBJ1-2
TGCGCCAGCAGCCAGTCAGCGGGAGGAGCTTACAATGAGCAGTTCTTC	CASSQSAGGAYNEQFF	TRBD2	TRBV5-1	NA	TRBJ2-1
TGCGCCAGCAGCTTGGTCAGGTTTACGGGAGTGAGGAAAAGCACAGATACGCAGTATTTT	CASSLVRFTGVRKSTDTQYF	NA	TRBV5-1	NA	TRBJ2-3
TGTGCCAGCAGCTCCGGACTAGCGGCCCTAGATACGCAGTATTTT	CASSSGLAALDTQYF	TRBD2	TRBV11-3	NA	TRBJ2-3
TGTGCCAGCAGCTTACCGGGACAGGGCAATACTGAAGCTTTCTTT	CASSLPGQGNTEAFF	TRBD1	TRBV7-9	NA	TRBJ1-1
TGTGCCAGCAATACACAGGGGGTCAATCAGCCCCAGCATTTT	CASNTQGVNQPQHF	TRBD1	TRBV2	NA	TRBJ1-5
TGTGCCACCAGCAGAGATTTGGGGGGAAATCAGCCCCAGCATTTT	CATSRDLGGNQPQHF	NA	TRBV15	NA	TRBJ1-5
TGTGCCAGTAATTCTCAGGGGGCGGATGGCTACACCTTC	CASNSQGADGYTF	TRBD1	TRBV19	NA	TRBJ1-2
TGTGCCAGCTCACCCGACAGGGCGGATACGCAGTATTTT	CASSPDRADTQYF	TRBD1	TRBV18	NA	TRBJ2-3
TGCGCCAGCAGCCAAGACAGGGACAGCTACTACGAGCAGTACTTC	CASSQDRDSYYEQYF	TRBD1	TRBV4-3	NA	TRBJ2-7
TGTGCCAGCAGCTTGCCTTCGGGGTTGAATCAGCCCCAGCATTTT	CASSLPSGLNQPQHF	NA	TRBV28	NA	TRBJ1-5
TGTGCCAGCAGCGTAGAGCAGGGGACGAACACCGGGGAGCTGTTTTTT	CASSVEQGTNTGELFF	NA	TRBV9	once	TRBJ2-2
TGTGCCAGCGTACCGGGGGGAATCAATGGCTACACCTTC	CASVPGGINGYTF	NA	TRBV28	few	TRBJ1-2
TGTGCCAGTAGTATAGATTATCGGGGTGAAGCTTTCTTT	CASSIDYRGEAFF	NA	TRBV19	NA	TRBJ1-1
TGCAGCGTTGTGGGACAGGGAGATGAAAAACTGTTTTTT	CSVVGQGDEKLFF	TRBD1	TRBV29-1	once	TRBJ1-4
TGTGCCAGTAGTATATACCTTGACAGGGCAACTAATGAAAAACTGTTTTTT	CASSIYLDRATNEKLFF	TRBD1	TRBV19	NA	TRBJ1-4
TGTGCCAGTAGCACCCAGGGTGCCGAGCAGTACTTC	CASSTQGAEQYF	NA	TRBV19	few	TRBJ2-7
TGCGCCAGCAGCCGACAGGCCTCTGGGGCCAACGTCCTGACTTTC	CASSRQASGANVLTF	NA	TRBV5-1	NA	TRBJ2-6
TGCGCCAGCAGCCATCTTCTCGCGGGGTTCACAGATACGCAGTATTTT	CASSHLLAGFTDTQYF	NA	TRBV4-1	NA	TRBJ2-3
TGTGCCTGGAGTGTAGGGGGGGGCCAGTATGGCTACACCTTC	CAWSVGGGQYGYTF	NA	TRBV30	NA	TRBJ1-2
TGTGCTAGTGGTTCGTACCCCGTTTGGAGGACAGAGATGACAGATACGCAGTATTTT	CASGSYPVWRTEMTDTQYF	NA	TRBV12-5	NA	TRBJ2-3
TGTGCCACTTGTTTAAGGGGGGGGGATGAGCAGTTCTTC	CATCLRGGDEQFF	NA	TRBV12-3/TRBV12-4	NA	TRBJ2-1
TGCAGCGCCGTGACTGAGGATCCGGTTGGTGGCTACACCTTC	CSAVTEDPVGGYTF	NA	TRBV29-1	NA	TRBJ1-2
TGCGCCAGCAGCCGACCGGGACTAGCGGTCACAGATACGCAGTATTTT	CASSRPGLAVTDTQYF	TRBD2	TRBV4-1	NA	TRBJ2-3
TGTGCCAGCAGCCAATCCGGGACAGGGAATCTCTTGGGGTACTTC	CASSQSGTGNLLGYF	TRBD1	TRBV7-2	NA	TRBJ2-4
TGCGCCAGCAGCCAAGTTTGGCCCGGTCGGGGTGATACGCAGTATTTT	CASSQVWPGRGDTQYF	NA	TRBV4-3	NA	TRBJ2-3
TGCGCCAGCGGGGCGGGAGAATCGGGCTACGAGCAGTACTTC	CASGAGESGYEQYF	TRBD2	TRBV5-1	NA	TRBJ2-7
TGTGCCAGCAGCTCCAGGGACAGGGCGAACACTGAAGCTTTCTTT	CASSSRDRANTEAFF	TRBD1	TRBV5-4	NA	TRBJ1-1
TGTGCCAGCAGCTCCCTTAACAGGGGGCACACTGAAGCTTTCTTT	CASSSLNRGHTEAFF	TRBD1	TRBV11-2	few	TRBJ1-1
TGTGCCAGCAGTTTATTCCCCCTGGGACAGTCCTACGAGCAGTACTTC	CASSLFPLGQSYEQYF	TRBD1	TRBV27	NA	TRBJ2-7
TGTGCCAGCAGTTTCCTAGCGGAAACCGGCACAGATACGCAGTATTTT	CASSFLAETGTDTQYF	TRBD2	TRBV6-2/TRBV6-3	once	TRBJ2-3
TGCGCCAGCAGACCCCGGGGGGGCACAGATACGCAGTATTTT	CASRPRGGTDTQYF	TRBD2	TRBV5-1	NA	TRBJ2-3
TGTGCCAGCAGTTACTGGGGACTAGCGGACGAGCAGTACTTC	CASSYWGLADEQYF	TRBD2	TRBV6-5	once	TRBJ2-7
TGCGCCAGCAGCCAAGGGGGGGGCCGTTTCACCGGGGAGCTGTTTTTT	CASSQGGGRFTGELFF	NA	TRBV4-3	NA	TRBJ2-2
TGTGCCAGCAGACCCGACAGGGCCTGGGACACTGAAGCTTTCTTT	CASRPDRAWDTEAFF	TRBD1	TRBV6-6	once	TRBJ1-1
TGTGCCAGCAGCAGGGACAGGGGAAACACTGAAGCTTTCTTT	CASSRDRGNTEAFF	TRBD1	TRBV5-5	NA	TRBJ1-1
TGTGCCAGCAGTCTCCGGGACAGGGGTTTCTCCCCCCCATCCCCCACTGAAGCTTTCTTT	CASSLRDRGFSPPSPTEAFF	TRBD1	TRBV6-2/TRBV6-3	NA	TRBJ1-1
TGCGCCAGCAGCCCCGGGACTAGCGGGACCATTAGCACAGATACGCAGTATTTT	CASSPGTSGTISTDTQYF	TRBD2	TRBV5-1	NA	TRBJ2-3
TGTGCCAGCAGCCCCATGGACGGGAGGCCCCTGGGGAATGAGCAGTTCTTC	CASSPMDGRPLGNEQFF	TRBD2	TRBV7-9	few	TRBJ2-1
TGCAGCGATTCCGGGACAGGGAACGAGGGCTACACCTTC	CSDSGTGNEGYTF	TRBD1	TRBV29-1	few	TRBJ1-2
TGTGCCAGCTCCCAAGAAGGGGCAGGGGGGTACGAGCAGTACTTC	CASSQEGAGGYEQYF	NA	TRBV18	NA	TRBJ2-7
TGTGCCAGCAGCTTGTTGTGGACGACAGTAAGCACTGAAGCTTTCTTT	CASSLLWTTVSTEAFF	NA	TRBV5-5	NA	TRBJ1-1
TGTGCCAGCAGCCTCAGGGGTCGGGGCTACACCTTC	CASSLRGRGYTF	NA	TRBV3-1/TRBV3-2	once	TRBJ1-2
TGTGCCATCAGTGAGTCCGGGACAGGGATGGGCACAGATACGCAGTATTTT	CAISESGTGMGTDTQYF	TRBD1	TRBV10-3	NA	TRBJ2-3
TGTGCCAGCAGGGACAGGGGCGAGCAGTACTTC	CASRDRGEQYF	TRBD1	TRBV27	once	TRBJ2-7